This T cell receptor beta chain was retrieved from a study of cytomegalovirus exposure and HLA in healthy donors. PCR was performed using 60 Vbeta and 13 Jbeta primers. The protocol was immunoSEQ multiplex PCR, while the TCRdb copy is restricted to in-frame clones and leaves out a portion. Of 95,000 to 150,000 clones in the sample, about 81% were seen once. The germline V gene has CDR1 SGHRS and CDR2 YFSETQ. The CDR3 loop spans 13 amino acids. The V and J ends lost 0 bases and 2 bases respectively, with 6 bases between them. Sequenced input: PBMCs. This chain connects TRBV5-1 to TRBJ2-7; no reliable D call. This sequence originates from a man in his forties in good health and CMV-seronegative. CDR3 nucleotide sequence: TGCGCCAGCAGCTTGGACCAGACCTACGAGCAGTACTTC. Protein sequence: CASSLDQTYEQYF.